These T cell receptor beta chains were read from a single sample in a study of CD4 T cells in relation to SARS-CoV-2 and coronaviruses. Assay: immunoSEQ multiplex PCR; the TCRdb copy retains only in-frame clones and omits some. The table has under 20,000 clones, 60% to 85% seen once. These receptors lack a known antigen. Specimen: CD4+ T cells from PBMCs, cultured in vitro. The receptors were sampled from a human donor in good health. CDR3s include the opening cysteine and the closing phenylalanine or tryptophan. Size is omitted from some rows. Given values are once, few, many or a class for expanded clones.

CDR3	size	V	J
CASNPDGTGANVLTF	NA	TRBV6-5	TRBJ2-6
CASSQPGQGSYEQYF	NA	TRBV25-1	TRBJ2-7
CASSLRGENNEQFF	NA	TRBV7-3	TRBJ2-1
CASSVFGQRNQPQHF	NA	TRBV2	TRBJ1-5
CASGAVKDTQYF	NA	TRBV6-6	TRBJ2-3
CASSAGQISNQPQHF	NA	TRBV6-2/TRBV6-3	TRBJ1-5
CASSVGGLAEGHTNTGELFF	NA	TRBV9	TRBJ2-2
CASSGIMLDGYTF	NA	TRBV28	TRBJ1-2
CASNASPDTQYF	NA	TRBV5-4	TRBJ2-3
CASSEIAFTDTQYF	few	TRBV2	TRBJ2-3
CASSQGPSPNQPQHF	NA	TRBV3-1/TRBV3-2	TRBJ1-5
CASSRDSNTGELFF	NA	TRBV11-2	TRBJ2-2
CASSQGIGLPATNEKLFF	NA	TRBV4-1	TRBJ1-4
CASSLWDLLEEQYF	NA	TRBV5-5	TRBJ2-7
CASSVGGGRNYGYTF	once	TRBV9	TRBJ1-2